The 25 T cell receptor beta chains reported below all come from one sample, sequenced in a study of shared clonotypes between healthy human individuals. Produced via immunoSEQ multiplex PCR; TCRdb's table is partial and in-frame only. This table has about 2.4 million clones, 93% appearing once. The specimen sequenced was naive CD4+ T cells from PBMCs. Noted subset: CD45RA+ positively selected. The origin of the receptors is a man in his late teens or twenties in good health. Some clones in this sample may be carry-over from other donors' samples.

The rearrangement joins TRBV28 to TRBJ2-1; a possible D gene is TRBD1 (5 bases). This CDR3 is 15 amino acids long. CDR1 and CDR2 from the germline V gene are MDHEN and SYDVKM. The germline V and J ends were trimmed by 5 bases and 4 bases, with 15 bases remaining between them. CDR3 loop: CASSPDRFPYNEQFF. Written as DNA, the CDR3 is TGTGCCAGCAGTCCTGACAGATTCCCGTACAATGAGCAGTTCTTC.

The chain carries TRBV5-1 and TRBJ2-5; 7 nucleotides align to TRBD2. Germline-derived CDR1 and CDR2 are SGHRS and YFSETQ. J lost 7 bases, V lost 4 bases, and 7 bases had no gene match. This CDR3 region has 13 residues. The CDR3 sequence: CASSPGTTGTQYF. For the CDR3, the DNA is TGCGCCAGCAGCCCCGGGACTACTGGGACCCAGTACTTC.

This chain joins TRBV6-6 and TRBJ2-3; 8 bases fit TRBD1. With V trimmed by 7 bases and J by 5 bases, 14 bases remained unmatched. The CDR3 covers 16 residues. Germline lookup yields CDR1 MNHNY and CDR2 SVGAGI (reference sequence). This CDR3 reads CASNPSAGGAVDTQYF. CDR3 nucleotides: TGTGCCAGCAATCCTTCGGCAGGGGGCGCGGTAGATACGCAGTATTTT.

In this sample, this clone turned up once. The rearrangement uses TRBV9 and TRBJ2-2; 7 bases map to TRBD1. Germline V gives CDR1 SGDLS, CDR2 YYNGEE. V trimming: 1 base; J trimming: 4 bases; junction bases outside the gene matches: 7. The CDR3 loop spans 16 amino acids. As DNA, the CDR3 is TGTGCCAGCAGCGTAAAGGACAGGATGAGCACCGGGGAGCTGTTTTTT. Amino acids: CASSVKDRMSTGELFF.

This clone was seen a few times. The chain is built from TRBV15 and TRBJ1-2; D unresolved. Germline CDR1 LNHNV, CDR2 YYDKDF (reference sequence). Trimming removed 3 bases at V and 4 bases at J, with 15 bases between. The CDR3 covers 15 residues. The CDR3 loop is CATSSPLKQPYGYTF. The CDR3 DNA reads as TGTGCCACCAGCAGCCCACTCAAACAGCCCTATGGCTACACCTTC.

The rearrangement links TRBV5-1 to TRBJ2-1, with 7 bases matching TRBD2. Germline V gene sequence: CDR1 SGHRS, CDR2 YFSETQ. The CDR3 contains 16 residues. Trimming took 2 bases from V and 3 from J; bases not matched to a gene: 8. Here the CDR3 reads CASSLTGGPDYNEQFF. The CDR3 DNA is TGCGCCAGCAGCTTAACGGGAGGACCAGACTACAATGAGCAGTTCTTC.

As regards this clone: Other DNA sequences in the same sample also yield this CDR3. This sequence joins TRBV6-6 and TRBJ1-2; D remains unclear. The CDR3 extends over 12 amino acids. CDR1 and CDR2 from the germline V gene are MNHNY and SVGAGI (reference sequence). With 2 bases removed from V and 5 bases from J, the gap between germline ends came to 6 bases. CDR3 DNA: TGTGCCAGCAGTTACAGCAGATATGGCTACACCTTC. This codes for CASSYSRYGYTF.

V and J are TRBV7-2 and TRBJ1-3; D is unresolved. Trimming left V 1 base short and J 6 bases short, with 10 bases between. This CDR3 is built from 14 residues. CDR1 is SGHTA, CDR2 FQGNSA, per germline. CDR3 amino acids: CASSLGGSKNTIYF. The CDR3 DNA sequence: TGTGCCAGCAGCTTAGGTGGCAGCAAAAACACCATATATTTT.

CDR3 amino acids: CASSLFSTNTEAFF. CDR3 DNA: TGCGCCAGCAGCTTGTTCTCGACCAACACTGAAGCTTTCTTT. V is TRBV5-1 and J is TRBJ1-1; D not resolved. Germline CDR1 is SGHRS and CDR2 is YFSETQ. V dropped 1 base and J dropped 2 bases, with 9 bases sitting between them. This CDR3 contains 14 residues. Filled out from reference TRBV5-1 and TRBJ1-1, the complete variable domain reads KAGVTQTPRYLIKTRGQQVTLSCSPISGHRSVSWYQQTPGQGLQFLFEYFSETQRNKGNFPGRFSGRQFSNSRSEMNVSTLELGDSALYLCASSLFSTNTEAFFGQGTRLTVV.

This rearrangement joins TRBV23-1 to TRBJ2-5; 10 bases fit TRBD1. TRBV23-1 is recorded as an ORF, its role being uncertain. The junction had 7 bases not matched to a gene; V was cut back by 7 bases and J by 5 bases. The CDR3 is 14 amino acids. The DNA for the CDR3 is TGCGCCAGCAACCGGGACAGGGGACGGGAGACCCAGTACTTC. This translates into CASNRDRGRETQYF.

The chain combines TRBV27 with TRBJ2-1; possibly TRBD2 for D (5 bases). The V gene's germline CDR1 is MNHEY and CDR2 SMNVEV (reference sequence). The CDR3 extends over 15 amino acids. Trimming took off 2 bases at V and 5 bases at J, with 13 bases between the two ends. CDR3 in amino acids: CASSLEGPQHNEQFF. The CDR3 region has the DNA TGTGCCAGCAGTTTAGAGGGCCCCCAGCACAATGAGCAGTTCTTC.

The V and J genes are TRBV9 and TRBJ2-3; 9 bases fit TRBD2. The CDR3 runs 14 residues. After removal of 4 bases from V and 5 bases from J, the junction contained 5 bases not matched to a gene. Germline CDR1 and CDR2: SGDLS and YYNGEE. The CDR3 loop reads CASSTSGWGDTQYF. CDR3 DNA: TGTGCCAGCAGCACTAGCGGGTGGGGAGATACGCAGTATTTT.

The chain is built from TRBV7-3 and TRBJ1-5; no firm D call. The V gene lost 5 bases and the J gene lost 6 bases, with 8 bases spanning the gap. Germline V gene lookup returns CDR1 SGHTA and CDR2 FQGTGA. The CDR3 covers 12 residues. The CDR3 region is CASSHLAQPQHF. The CDR3 nucleotides are TGTGCCAGCAGCCATTTGGCTCAGCCCCAGCATTTT.

On this clone: Other DNA sequences in this specimen translate into the identical CDR3. V gene TRBV30 combines with J gene TRBJ1-2; the D is unclear. Germline assignment: CDR1 GTSNPN and CDR2 SVGIG (reference sequence). The CDR3 is 13 residues long. V lost 1 base, J lost 2 bases, and 8 bases lay in between. The CDR3, as DNA: TGTGCCTGGAGTGGTACGGAAAACTATGGCTACACCTTC. Protein product: CAWSGTENYGYTF.

This sequence joins TRBV7-3 and TRBJ2-1, with TRBD1 identical over 9 bases. Trimming removed 5 bases from V and 8 bases from J; junction bases left unmatched: 10. The germline CDR1 and CDR2 sequences are SGHTA and FQGTGA. This CDR3 has 15 residues. The CDR3 spells CASSEQGALVDEQFF. The CDR3 region has the DNA TGTGCCAGCAGCGAACAGGGGGCATTGGTCGATGAGCAGTTCTTC.

This clone was found a few times. The chain combines TRBV2 with TRBJ1-2; TRBD1 matches at 7 bases. Trimming removed 0 bases from V and 4 bases from J; junction bases left unmatched: 5. The germline V gene has CDR1 SNHLY and CDR2 FYNNEI. CDR3 length equals 15 residues. CDR3 residues: CASSEARGTAYGYTF. The CDR3, as DNA: TGTGCCAGCAGTGAAGCGCGAGGGACAGCCTATGGCTACACCTTC.

This clone was found once. This chain joins TRBV5-1 and TRBJ2-2; 8 bases are shared with TRBD1. There are 17 residues in the CDR3. CDR1 is SGHRS, CDR2 YFSETQ, per germline. The V and J ends lost 2 bases and 4 bases, in that order; junction bases with no gene match: 10. This CDR3 is CASSFSWDRSSTGELFF. The CDR3 DNA reads TGCGCCAGCAGCTTCAGTTGGGACAGGAGCAGCACCGGGGAGCTGTTTTTT.

This chain links TRBV19 with TRBJ2-3; 10 bases agree with TRBD2. The germline CDR1 and CDR2 sequences are LNHDA and SQIVND (reference sequence). CDR3 size: 18 residues. The trim removed 3 bases at V and 0 bases at J, leaving 9 bases unmatched. The CDR3 region is CASSISGLAEISTDTQYF. CDR3 nucleotides: TGTGCCAGTAGTATTTCCGGACTAGCGGAAATTAGCACAGATACGCAGTATTTT.

V and J are TRBV28 and TRBJ1-5, with D maybe TRBD1 (5 bases). Germline V gives CDR1 MDHEN, CDR2 SYDVKM. The ends were cut back, 2 bases at V and 7 bases at J, with 12 bases in the middle. This CDR3 has 14 amino acids. For the CDR3, the DNA is TGTGCCAGCAGTTTAAATACGGGGGAGCAGCCCCAGCATTTT. Residues: CASSLNTGEQPQHF.

Only one count was recorded for this clone. The chain is built from TRBV7-2 and TRBJ2-3; D might be TRBD2 (6 bases). Germline V CDR1 and CDR2: SGHTA, FQGNSA. This CDR3 contains 14 residues. With 4 bases removed from V and 2 bases from J, the gap between germline ends came to 10 bases. The CDR3 spells CASSSGVHTDTQYF. CDR3 nucleotide sequence: TGTGCCAGCAGCTCGGGGGTTCACACAGATACGCAGTATTTT. Based on the CDR3 plus reference TRBV7-2 and TRBJ2-3, the full variable domain is GAGVSQSPSNKVTEKGKDVELRCDPISGHTALYWYRQSLGQGLEFLIYFQGNSAPDKSGLPSDRFSAERTGGSVSTLTIQRTQQEDSAVYLCASSSGVHTDTQYFGPGTRLTVL.

This clone came up a few times. V gene TRBV19 combines with J gene TRBJ1-5; D not resolved. The CDR3 consists of 15 residues. From germline, CDR1 is LNHDA and CDR2 SQIVND (reference sequence). The V end was cut by 6 bases, the J end by 2 bases, with 14 bases between. CDR3 DNA: TGTGCCAGTAGCCGTGAGGGTAGGGGCAATCAGCCCCAGCATTTT. This sequence encodes CASSREGRGNQPQHF.

The J gene is TRBJ2-7, the V gene TRBV29-1; 7 nucleotides agree with TRBD2. From germline, CDR1 is SQVTM and CDR2 ANQGSEA. V lost 5 bases to trimming and J lost 1 base; unmatched junction nucleotides: 8. CDR3 length equals 14 residues. This chain's CDR3 is CSVRRGTDSYEQYF. DNA for the CDR3: TGCAGCGTTCGGCGGGGGACGGATTCCTACGAGCAGTACTTC.

This clone has just one count. The J gene is TRBJ1-1, the V gene TRBV5-1, with D possibly TRBD1 on 6 matching bases. Germline CDR1 is SGHRS and CDR2 is YFSETQ. The CDR3 contains 14 residues. V lost 7 bases to trimming and J lost 4 bases, with 17 bases between them. The CDR3: CASGTGLGGTEAFF. The CDR3 DNA reads TGCGCCAGCGGAACAGGGCTGGGGGGCACTGAAGCTTTCTTT.

V gene TRBV27 combines with J gene TRBJ1-1, with D unclear. CDR3 length: 16 residues. V gave up 2 bases and J gave up 5 bases, with 18 bases separating them. Germline values: CDR1 MNHEY, CDR2 SMNVEV (reference sequence). Written as DNA, the CDR3 is TGTGCCAGCAGTTTACGGCCAGGATTTTTGGGTACTGAAGCTTTCTTT. The encoded protein is CASSLRPGFLGTEAFF.

This rearrangement joins TRBV2 to TRBJ1-5, with 8 positions matching TRBD1. The length of the CDR3 is 13 residues. V was clipped by 6 bases and J by 8 bases; unmatched bases: 6. Germline V gene data show CDR1 as SNHLY and CDR2 as FYNNEI. For the CDR3, the DNA is TGTGCCAGCAGGGACAGGGTTCCAGAGCCCCAGCATTTT. It is translated as CASRDRVPEPQHF.